The next 24 T cell receptor beta chains were all read from a single sample in a study of human T cells and chemical hapten exposure. This sample's time point: pre-sensitization, week 0. Treatment reported: therapeutic diphenylcyclopropenone sensitization with weekly scalp DPC. TCRdb re-analysed the RACE reads in MiXCR, keeping a single row per CDR3 protein. The sample lists around 200,000 distinct CDR3 sequences; around 30% were seen once. The sample in question was whole blood, obtained in connection with sensitization to the hapten diphenylcyclopropenone (DPC). The origin of the receptors is a woman in her twenties or thirties with alopecia areata. Some clones in this sample may be carry-over from other donors' samples.

The rearrangement links TRBV10-2 to TRBJ1-2, with a tentative D call TRBD1 (5 bases). Trimming took 2 bases from V and 0 from J, leaving 10 bases between them. The V gene's germline CDR1 is WSHSY and CDR2 SAAADI. This CDR3 has 15 residues. The CDR3: CASSEGHGANYGYTF. The CDR3 coding sequence is TGCGCCAGCAGTGAGGGACACGGAGCTAACTATGGCTACACCTTC.

In this sample, this clonotype turned up a few times. The genes are TRBV29-1 and TRBJ1-1; D not resolved. This CDR3 has 13 residues. Germline V gene lookup returns CDR1 SQVTM and CDR2 ANQGSEA. The ends were cut back, 0 bases at V and 5 bases at J, with 10 bases in the middle. The CDR3: CSVEDQVRTEAFF. The DNA of the CDR3 is TGCAGCGTTGAAGATCAGGTTAGGACTGAAGCTTTCTTT.

The chain carries TRBV25-1 and TRBJ2-3; D could derive from TRBD1 or TRBD2 (5 bases each). The CDR3 sequence is 14 residues long. Trimming shortened V by 8 bases and J by 7 bases, and 19 bases separated the two germline ends. Germline V gene lookup returns CDR1 MGHDK and CDR2 SYGVNS. CDR3 residues: CASSGWQGVNTQYF. As DNA, the CDR3 is TGTGCCAGCTCTGGGTGGCAGGGAGTAAATACGCAGTATTTT.

The V gene is TRBV2, the J gene TRBJ2-7, with D possibly being TRBD1 (5 bases). The CDR3 is 14 amino acids. Trimming pared 5 bases from V and 6 bases from J, leaving 17 bases between. Germline V CDR1 and CDR2: SNHLY, FYNNEI. The CDR3 region is CASSIDSHSSEQYF. The CDR3 region has the DNA TGTGCCAGCAGTATAGACAGCCACTCATCCGAGCAGTACTTC.

The V and J genes are TRBV24-1 and TRBJ2-1; D gene ambiguous. Trimming removed 6 bases at V and 8 bases at J, with 19 bases between. CDR1 and CDR2 (germline): KGHDR, SFDVKD. This CDR3 is built from 15 residues. The CDR3 spells CATSHPQAHQDEQFF. DNA for the CDR3: TGTGCCACCAGTCATCCCCAGGCCCACCAGGATGAGCAGTTCTTC.

The DNA of the CDR3 is TGCAGTGCTAGTTGGCTTCTTAGGGATGGCTACACCTTC. Protein product: CSASWLLRDGYTF. The rearrangement joins TRBV20-1 to TRBJ1-2; no definite D call. The CDR3 is made up of 13 amino acids. V gave up 3 bases and J gave up 6 bases, with 14 bases separating them. Germline lookup yields CDR1 DFQATT and CDR2 SNEGSKA (reference sequence).

This clonotype was observed a handful of times. The genes are TRBV7-3 and TRBJ1-2; D may be TRBD1 (5 bases). Germline values: CDR1 SGHTA, CDR2 FQGTGA. The CDR3 has 13 residues. V shed 4 bases and J shed 5 bases, with 11 bases lying between them. This CDR3 is CASSSGPSYGYTF. In nucleotides, the CDR3 is TGTGCCAGCAGCTCGGGGCCGTCTTATGGCTACACCTTC.

This sequence joins TRBV15 and TRBJ2-1; D gene unclear. V lost 1 base and J lost 4, with 5 bases in between. CDR1 and CDR2 (germline): LNHNV, YYDKDF (reference sequence). CDR3 size: 13 residues. This CDR3 reads CATSRGPYNEQFF. CDR3 DNA: TGTGCCACCAGCAGAGGTCCGTACAATGAGCAGTTCTTC.

The chain links TRBV18 to TRBJ1-1; D remains ambiguous. The V gene lost 3 bases and the J gene lost 4 bases, with 15 bases spanning the gap. The CDR3 is made up of 15 amino acids. The germline gives CDR1 KGHSH, CDR2 LQKENI. For the CDR3, the DNA is TGTGCCAGCTCACCGCTAGAGGGTCTGGGCACTGAAGCTTTCTTT. Residues: CASSPLEGLGTEAFF.

The J gene is TRBJ2-7, the V gene TRBV4-1; 8 nucleotides line up with TRBD1. V gave up 1 base and J gave up 4 bases; unmatched junction bases: 6. The CDR3 is 15 residues long. Per germline, CDR1 MGHRA and CDR2 YSYEKL. The chain's CDR3 is CASSQAGGSPYEQYF. CDR3 sequence (DNA): TGCGCCAGCAGCCAAGCAGGGGGCAGTCCTTACGAGCAGTACTTC.

The gene calls are TRBV7-2 and TRBJ1-5, with D tentatively TRBD1 (5 bases). Germline loops: CDR1 SGHTA, CDR2 FQGNSA. This CDR3 region has 12 residues. V lost 3 bases, J lost 9 bases, and 9 bases lay in between. CDR3 amino acids: CASSFQGSPQHF. The CDR3, as DNA: TGTGCCAGCAGCTTCCAGGGATCGCCCCAGCATTTT.

In its sample, this clonotype was seen many times. The chain carries TRBV28 and TRBJ1-2; 9 bases are a match to TRBD1. CDR3 length: 17 residues. Germline CDR1 is MDHEN and CDR2 is SYDVKM. V trimming: 6 bases; J trimming: 7 bases; junction bases outside the gene matches: 18. The CDR3 region has the DNA TGTGCCAGCAGCCGTCGGGGACAGGGCGGAGGTATTAGTGGCTACACCTTC. It encodes CASSRRGQGGGISGYTF.

This clonotype has more than one count but fewer than ten. The DNA for the CDR3 is TGCGCCAGCAGACCGGGACAGAGCTACAATGAGCAGTTCTTC. Its translation is CASRPGQSYNEQFF. The rearrangement links TRBV5-1 to TRBJ2-1; TRBD1 agrees at 7 bases. This CDR3 region has 14 residues. With 5 bases clipped from V and 3 bases from J, the junction kept 5 bases outside the gene matches. Germline V gene sequence: CDR1 SGHRS, CDR2 YFSETQ.

This clonotype appeared many times. This rearrangement joins TRBV9 to TRBJ2-1, with unresolved D. The CDR3 is 12 amino acids. V lost 5 bases, J lost 10 bases, and 13 bases lay in between. Germline CDR1 reads SGDLS; CDR2 reads YYNGEE. The CDR3 loop is CASSPQLGEQFF. CDR3 coding DNA: TGTGCCAGCAGTCCCCAGTTGGGCGAGCAGTTCTTC.

This clonotype has more than one count but fewer than ten. The chain uses TRBV20-1 and TRBJ1-1; D unclear. Trimming took 3 bases from V and 1 from J, leaving 15 bases between them. The CDR3 runs 15 residues. Looked up from germline, CDR1 is DFQATT and CDR2 is SNEGSKA (reference sequence). CDR3 residues: CSASRGNSRNTEAFF. The DNA for the CDR3 is TGCAGTGCTAGCCGAGGGAACAGCCGGAACACTGAAGCTTTCTTT.

The gene calls are TRBV4-3 and TRBJ2-3; D is perhaps TRBD1 (5 bases). Germline V gene data show CDR1 as LGHNA and CDR2 as YSLEER. V lost 0 bases, J lost 2 bases, and 12 bases lay in between. CDR3 length equals 16 residues. The CDR3 nucleotides are TGCGCCAGCAGCCAAGAAATGCTAGGGGCCACAGATACGCAGTATTTT. Encoded protein: CASSQEMLGATDTQYF.

The chain employs TRBV18 and TRBJ1-1; perhaps TRBD1 as D (5 bases). Germline V gene sequence: CDR1 KGHSH, CDR2 LQKENI. This CDR3 is 13 amino acids long. V gave up 4 bases and J gave up 3 bases, with 9 bases separating them. CDR3 sequence (DNA): TGTGCCAGCTCACAAGGCAGGGACACTGAAGCTTTCTTT. This encodes CASSQGRDTEAFF.

The V gene is TRBV15, the J gene TRBJ2-3; TRBD2 agrees at 9 bases. This CDR3 comprises 17 residues. CDR1 and CDR2 (germline): LNHNV, YYDKDF (reference sequence). Unmatched junction bases numbered 6, after V lost 0 bases and J lost 2 bases. Here the CDR3 reads CATSRDKRLAATDTQYF. CDR3 bases: TGTGCCACCAGCAGAGATAAGAGACTAGCGGCCACAGATACGCAGTATTTT.

The chain carries TRBV28 and TRBJ2-4; either TRBD1 or TRBD2 may supply D (5 bases each). With 6 bases removed from V and 1 base from J, the gap between germline ends came to 13 bases. Germline V CDR1 and CDR2: MDHEN, SYDVKM. The CDR3 has 15 amino acids. In nucleotides, the CDR3 is TGTGCCAGCAGCTCTGGTGAGGGGGCCAAAAACATTCAGTACTTC. Its translation: CASSSGEGAKNIQYF.

This clonotype was seen a handful of times. The chain recombines TRBV28 with TRBJ2-5; 9 nucleotides match TRBD1. The length of the CDR3 is 17 residues. Germline V gene lookup returns CDR1 MDHEN and CDR2 SYDVKM. V trimming: 2 bases; J trimming: 1 base; junction bases outside the gene matches: 8. The CDR3 protein is CASSLMPGTGFQETQYF. In DNA, the CDR3 is TGTGCCAGCAGTTTAATGCCTGGGACAGGGTTCCAAGAGACCCAGTACTTC.

The chain has TRBV15 and TRBJ2-3; D possibly corresponds to TRBD1 (5 bases). The CDR3 contains 14 residues. The V gene's germline CDR1 is LNHNV and CDR2 YYDKDF (reference sequence). The ends were cut back, 3 bases at V and 8 bases at J, with 15 bases in the middle. In DNA form, the CDR3 reads TGTGCCACCAGCAGTGATACCAGGGTAACTACGCAGTATTTT. Its translation: CATSSDTRVTTQYF.

This clonotype was seen a handful of times. This chain connects TRBV11-2 to TRBJ1-1; D is unresolved. The CDR3 is 15 residues long. CDR1 is SGHAT and CDR2 is FQNNGV in the germline V gene. V lost 1 base to trimming and J lost 4 bases, with 13 bases between them. The chain's CDR3 is CASSLVLGWGTEAFF. The CDR3 region has the DNA TGTGCCAGCAGCTTAGTATTGGGATGGGGCACTGAAGCTTTCTTT.

This clonotype was counted only a few times. The V gene is TRBV5-5, the J gene TRBJ2-4, with D hard to call. V lost 0 bases and J 5 bases, leaving 12 bases between the germline ends. This CDR3 comprises 15 residues. Germline CDR1 is SGHKS and CDR2 is YYEKEE (reference sequence). CDR3 DNA sequence: TGTGCCAGCAGCTTGGTCTTTCCAGGAGAAAACATTCAGTACTTC. The encoded protein is CASSLVFPGENIQYF.

This sequence joins TRBV7-2 and TRBJ1-2; 7 bases are a match to TRBD1. The germline gives CDR1 SGHTA, CDR2 FQGNSA. The CDR3 runs 13 residues. V trimming: 5 bases; J trimming: 3 bases; junction bases outside the gene matches: 3. CDR3 region: CASSPGQYYGYTF. The CDR3 DNA is TGTGCCAGCAGCCCGGGACAGTACTATGGCTACACCTTC.